A selection of T cell receptor beta chains follows, all from one sample in a study of Ad26.COV2.S vaccination and SARS-CoV-2 variants. The table came from immunoSEQ multiplex PCR; TCRdb's copy has only in-frame clones and leaves some out. The sample lists more than 300,000 clones; 70% to 90% were seen once. Material: peripheral blood, obtained in a trial of Ad26.COV2.S vaccine versus placebo. The source of these receptors is a person aged 18-60 years who received the Ad26.COV2.S COVID-19 vaccine or a placebo. CDR3s include the opening cysteine and the closing phenylalanine or tryptophan. The D gene is left open where the match is weak. Size values are once, few and many counts, or a class for expanded clones, and some rows have none.

size,D,V,J,CDR3,DNA
-,-,TRBV6-5,TRBJ1-1,CASTQMGNTEAFF,TGTGCCAGCACCCAGATGGGGAACACTGAAGCTTTCTTT
-,-,TRBV7-7,TRBJ2-1,CASSLVGRGAWDNEQFF,TGTGCCAGCAGCTTAGTTGGTCGGGGGGCCTGGGACAATGAGCAGTTCTTC
-,-,TRBV7-2,TRBJ1-1,CASGKQGSIPLEAFF,TGTGCCAGCGGAAAACAGGGATCTATCCCCCTGGAAGCTTTCTTT
-,-,TRBV4-3,TRBJ2-7,CASSQDLWGRSSEQYF,TGCGCCAGCAGCCAAGATCTTTGGGGGAGAAGCAGCGAGCAGTACTTC
-,-,TRBV30,TRBJ2-2,CAWTRTKKPGELFF,TGTGCCTGGACCAGGACTAAAAAACCCGGGGAGCTGTTTTTT
-,TRBD1,TRBV5-4,TRBJ2-7,CASSSRAGTGAYEQYF,TGTGCCAGCAGTTCTCGCGCTGGGACAGGAGCCTACGAGCAGTACTTC
-,TRBD1,TRBV29-1,TRBJ2-1,CSVEEGIRRTGRIDEQFF,TGCAGCGTTGAAGAAGGTATAAGAAGGACAGGGCGGATAGATGAGCAGTTCTTC
-,-,TRBV18,TRBJ2-3,CASSPLDWGGGTDTQYF,TGTGCCAGCTCACCACTCGACTGGGGCGGGGGCACAGATACGCAGTATTTT
-,-,TRBV15,TRBJ2-7,CATSSVYSEQYF,TGTGCCACCAGCAGCGTCTACAGCGAGCAGTACTTC
-,-,TRBV11-2,TRBJ1-2,CASSLEPISYGYTF,TGTGCCAGCAGCTTAGAACCCATTTCCTATGGCTACACCTTC
once,-,TRBV12-3/TRBV12-4,TRBJ2-7,CASSFWGYEQYF,TGTGCCAGCAGTTTTTGGGGCTACGAGCAGTACTTC